Listed below are T cell receptor beta chains from one sample, sequenced in a study of shared clonotypes between healthy human individuals. The table came from immunoSEQ multiplex PCR; TCRdb's copy has only in-frame clones and leaves some out. The repertoire holds approximately 740,000 clones, with approximately 79% as singletons. Sequenced sample: memory CD4+ T cells sorted from blood. Receptors originate from a woman aged 25 to 45 in good health. Both conserved end residues are part of each CDR3. The D gene is left open where the match is weak. Clone sizes are given selectively: once, few, many, or a class where the clone is expanded.

V gene	D gene	clone size	J gene	CDR3 DNA	CDR3 protein
TRBV29-1	.	.	TRBJ2-3	TGCAGCGCCTGGAGAACAGATACGCAGTATTTT	CSAWRTDTQYF
TRBV9	.	.	TRBJ1-4	TGTGCCAGCAGCGCCGGTGGGGGTTTCGAAAAACTGTTTTTT	CASSAGGGFEKLFF
TRBV9	.	few	TRBJ2-5	TGTGCCAGCAGCGTAGGAGGCGAGGAGACCCAGTACTTC	CASSVGGEETQYF
TRBV4-1	.	.	TRBJ1-1	TGCGCCAGCAGCAAAGTCGGTCTGCGGGGCACTGAAGCTTTCTTT	CASSKVGLRGTEAFF
TRBV28	.	.	TRBJ1-4	TGTGCCAGCCGGTCGAAGGGCCAAAAACTGTTTTTT	CASRSKGQKLFF
TRBV2	TRBD2	few	TRBJ2-2	TGTGCCAGCAGGGCCCCGAGCGGGAGTACCGGGGAGCTGTTTTTT	CASRAPSGSTGELFF
TRBV18	.	once	TRBJ1-4	TGTGCCAGCTCACCGCCTCCGGGGTCTACAACTAATGAAAAACTGTTTTTT	CASSPPPGSTTNEKLFF
TRBV30	.	.	TRBJ2-3	TGTGCCTTCGGGACACGGCGAACAGATACGCAGTATTTT	CAFGTRRTDTQYF
TRBV27	TRBD1	.	TRBJ1-3	TGTGCCAGCAGGAGACAGGGAGTCTCTGGAAACACCATATATTTT	CASRRQGVSGNTIYF
TRBV18	TRBD1	many	TRBJ2-7	TGTGCCAGCTCACCACCCGGAACAGGGGGCTACTACGAGCAGTACTTC	CASSPPGTGGYYEQYF
TRBV25-1	.	.	TRBJ2-3	TGTGCCACGCCGAAACAGGGATTAGATACGCAGTATTTT	CATPKQGLDTQYF
TRBV5-1	TRBD2	.	TRBJ2-1	TGCGCCAGCACCGTAGCGGGAGGATACAATGAGCAGTTCTTC	CASTVAGGYNEQFF
TRBV6-1	.	.	TRBJ1-4	TGTGCCAGCAGTGAGGGGGGGATTAATGAAAAACTGTTTTTT	CASSEGGINEKLFF
TRBV5-1	.	.	TRBJ2-3	TGCGCCAGCAGCCTACAGGCTAGCACAGATACGCAGTATTTT	CASSLQASTDTQYF
TRBV19	.	few	TRBJ1-1	TGTGCCAGTAGTGTACAGGGTTACACTGAAGCTTTCTTT	CASSVQGYTEAFF
TRBV30	.	few	TRBJ2-1	TGTGCCTGGAGTCGCGACCGTACCCGGGAGCAGTTCTTC	CAWSRDRTREQFF
TRBV14	.	.	TRBJ1-1	TGTGCCAGCAGCCGGCCGGTCGGCACTGAAGCTTTCTTT	CASSRPVGTEAFF
TRBV6-5	TRBD1	.	TRBJ1-1	TGTGCCACCCGGACAGGGCGGTCTGAAGCTTTCTTT	CATRTGRSEAFF
TRBV6-1	TRBD1	.	TRBJ2-2	TGTGCCAGCAGTGATTGGTACAGGGGCCGCACCGGGGAGCTGTTTTTT	CASSDWYRGRTGELFF
TRBV11-2	TRBD2	once	TRBJ2-2	TGTGCCAGCAGCTCCTTATCCCCTAGCGGGAGCGGGGAGCTGTTTTTT	CASSSLSPSGSGELFF
TRBV7-2	.	.	TRBJ1-1	TGTGCCAGCAGCTTGGGAGGGCGCACTGAAGCTTTCTTT	CASSLGGRTEAFF
TRBV4-1	TRBD2	.	TRBJ2-1	TGCGCCAGCAGCCAAGATAGGGCCCCCCTAGCGGGAGCTTCCTACAATGAGCAGTTCTTC	CASSQDRAPLAGASYNEQFF
TRBV11-2	.	.	TRBJ2-7	TGTGCCAGCAGCTTAGTTGTTGGGCAGGGCAACGAGCAGTACTTC	CASSLVVGQGNEQYF
TRBV7-9	.	.	TRBJ2-5	TGTGCCAGCAGCTTCGGACAGCTAGGACAAGAGACCCAGTACTTC	CASSFGQLGQETQYF
TRBV5-8	.	.	TRBJ1-4	TGTGCCAGCAGCCGAAAGGGAGGGAGTCGCGAAAAACTGTTTTTT	CASSRKGGSREKLFF
TRBV2	TRBD1	.	TRBJ1-2	TGTGCCAGCAGTGACAGGCGGGACAGTTTTATTCGATTGAACTATGGCTACACCTTC	CASSDRRDSFIRLNYGYTF
TRBV7-2	.	.	TRBJ1-2	TGTGCCAGCAGCCCACACACCACGGGGAATAGGGGCTACACCTTC	CASSPHTTGNRGYTF
TRBV18	.	.	TRBJ2-5	TGTGCCAGCTCACCAGATACTAGTGGGGGAGAGACCCAGTACTTC	CASSPDTSGGETQYF
TRBV5-4	TRBD2	.	TRBJ2-7	TGTGCCAGCAGCTTGGATAGCGGGAGGTACGAGCAGTACTTC	CASSLDSGRYEQYF
TRBV29-1	TRBD1	.	TRBJ1-1	TGCAGCGGTGGGACAGTTGTTGGCACTGAAGCTTTCTTT	CSGGTVVGTEAFF
TRBV6-6	TRBD1	.	TRBJ2-5	TGTGCCAGCAGTTACTCGGACAGGGGACAGACCCAGTACTTC	CASSYSDRGQTQYF
TRBV6-1	.	.	TRBJ1-5	TGTGCCAGCAGTAGAGAGTTATTGAATCAGCCCCAGCATTTT	CASSRELLNQPQHF
TRBV11-2	.	.	TRBJ2-1	TGTGCCAGCAGCTTAGAAGTACGGTACAATGAGCAGTTCTTC	CASSLEVRYNEQFF
TRBV9	.	many	TRBJ2-2	TGTGCCAGCAGCGTAGTACAGAACACCGGGGAGCTGTTTTTT	CASSVVQNTGELFF
TRBV6-1	.	many	TRBJ1-5	TGTGCCAGCAGTGAACGAGGGGGACGCAATCAGCCCCAGCATTTT	CASSERGGRNQPQHF
TRBV28	.	.	TRBJ1-5	TGTGCCAGCAGTTTATACGGCGTTTCGAGGAGCAATCAGCCCCAGCATTTT	CASSLYGVSRSNQPQHF
TRBV10-3	.	.	TRBJ1-1	TGTGCCATCAGTGAGTCCCTTCTAAGCGGGACTTTCTTT	CAISESLLSGTFF
TRBV27	.	.	TRBJ1-1	TGTGCCAGCCAAAAGGGGGTGCGGAACACTGAAGCTTTCTTT	CASQKGVRNTEAFF
TRBV7-8	.	.	TRBJ1-3	TGTGCCAGCAGCTTAGTTATGAGCTCTGGAAACACCATATATTTT	CASSLVMSSGNTIYF
TRBV30	TRBD1	.	TRBJ1-3	TGTGCCTGGAGTGCACCGACAGGGGGTGGAAACACCATATATTTT	CAWSAPTGGGNTIYF